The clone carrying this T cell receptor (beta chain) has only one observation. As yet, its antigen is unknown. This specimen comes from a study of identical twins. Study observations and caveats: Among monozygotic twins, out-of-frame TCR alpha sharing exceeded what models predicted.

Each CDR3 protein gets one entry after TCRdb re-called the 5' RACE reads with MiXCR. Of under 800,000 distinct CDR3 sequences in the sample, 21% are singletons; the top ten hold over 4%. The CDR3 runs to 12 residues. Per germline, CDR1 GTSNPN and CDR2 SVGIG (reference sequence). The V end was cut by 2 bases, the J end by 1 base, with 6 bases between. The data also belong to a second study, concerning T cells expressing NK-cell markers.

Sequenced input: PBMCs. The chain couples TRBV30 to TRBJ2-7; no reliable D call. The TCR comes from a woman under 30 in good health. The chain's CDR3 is CAWSHGSYEQYF. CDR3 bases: TGTGCCTGGAGTCACGGTTCCTACGAGCAGTACTTC.